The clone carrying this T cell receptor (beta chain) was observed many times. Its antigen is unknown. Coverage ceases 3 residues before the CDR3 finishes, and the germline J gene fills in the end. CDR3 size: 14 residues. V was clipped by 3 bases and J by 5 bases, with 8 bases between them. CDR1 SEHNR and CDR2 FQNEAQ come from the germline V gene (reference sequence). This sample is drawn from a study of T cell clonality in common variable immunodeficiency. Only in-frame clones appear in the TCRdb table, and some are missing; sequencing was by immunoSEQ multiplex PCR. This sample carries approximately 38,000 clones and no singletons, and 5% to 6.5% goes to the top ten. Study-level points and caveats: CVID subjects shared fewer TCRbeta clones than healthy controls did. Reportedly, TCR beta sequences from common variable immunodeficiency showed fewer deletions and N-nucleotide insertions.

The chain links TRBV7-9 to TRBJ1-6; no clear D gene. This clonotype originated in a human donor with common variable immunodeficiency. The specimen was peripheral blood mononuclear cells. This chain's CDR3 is CASSFRVDNSPLHF. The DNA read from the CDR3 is TGTGCCAGCAGCTTTCGGGTGGATAATTCACCC.